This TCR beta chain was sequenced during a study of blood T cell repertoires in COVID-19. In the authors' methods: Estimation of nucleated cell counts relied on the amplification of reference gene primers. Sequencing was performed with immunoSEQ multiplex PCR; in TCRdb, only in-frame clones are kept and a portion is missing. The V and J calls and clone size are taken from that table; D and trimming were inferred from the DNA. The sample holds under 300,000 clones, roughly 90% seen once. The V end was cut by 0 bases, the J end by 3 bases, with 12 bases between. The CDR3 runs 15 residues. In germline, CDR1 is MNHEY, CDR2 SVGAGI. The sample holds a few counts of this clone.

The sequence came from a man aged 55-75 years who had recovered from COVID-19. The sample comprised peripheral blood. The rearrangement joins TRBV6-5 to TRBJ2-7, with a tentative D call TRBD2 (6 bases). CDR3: CASSYSTAGGYEQYF. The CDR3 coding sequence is TGTGCCAGCAGTTACTCGACAGCCGGGGGCTACGAGCAGTACTTC.